These T cell receptor beta chains were read from a single sample in a study of technical replicates of blood from several donors. Libraries were prepared by immunoSEQ multiplex PCR; TCRdb keeps only in-frame clonotypes and omits some of them. The table records tens of thousands of clones, approximately 93% of them present only once. Sample: PBMCs. All receptors derive from a human donor in good health. Some clones in this sample may be carry-over from other donors' samples. Each CDR3 is given with its conserved first and last residue. A D gene is named only where the DNA matches it firmly. Size tells how often a clone was seen (once, few, many) or the class of an expanded clone, and some rows leave it out.

NA,16,TRBV15,TRBJ2-7,once,TGTGCCACCAGCAGAGATTCGGTAGGCGGCTCCTACGAGCAGTACTTC,CATSRDSVGGSYEQYF
NA,15,TRBV5-1,TRBJ2-5,NA,TGCGCCAGCAGCCCCTCAGCGGCTGGTGGAGAGACCCAGTACTTC,CASSPSAAGGETQYF
NA,16,TRBV14,TRBJ1-4,few,TGTGCCAGCAGCCTAGACGCGGGGGCTCTGACTGAAAAACTGTTTTTT,CASSLDAGALTEKLFF
NA,15,TRBV7-2,TRBJ2-1,NA,TGTGCCAGTACCCCCGGGAAGGGAAGCTACAATGAGCAGTTCTTC,CASTPGKGSYNEQFF
TRBD1,14,TRBV19,TRBJ2-2,NA,TGTGCCAGTATTGACAGGGTACACACCGGGGAGCTGTTTTTT,CASIDRVHTGELFF
NA,16,TRBV5-6,TRBJ2-3,NA,TGTGCCAGCAGTTCGGATGGACAGCTCAAACAGGGTACGCAGTATTTT,CASSSDGQLKQGTQYF
TRBD1,13,TRBV30,TRBJ2-1,NA,TGTGCCTGGAGTGGCACAGGGGTCCATGAGCAGTTCTTC,CAWSGTGVHEQFF
TRBD1,14,TRBV2,TRBJ1-4,NA,TGTGCCAGCAGGGGGACAGGTTTTAATGAAAAACTGTTTTTT,CASRGTGFNEKLFF
TRBD2,16,TRBV9,TRBJ2-1,NA,TGTGCCAGCAGCCCCACGAGGGTAGCGGGAGGCTATGAGCAGTTCTTC,CASSPTRVAGGYEQFF
NA,14,TRBV2,TRBJ2-3,once,TGTGCCAGCATCGGGAAGACTAGCACAGATACGCAGTATTTT,CASIGKTSTDTQYF
TRBD2,15,TRBV25-1,TRBJ2-1,NA,TGTGCCAGCAGTCCTAGCGGGAACCTTGGAAATGAGCAGTTCTTC,CASSPSGNLGNEQFF
NA,14,TRBV4-1,TRBJ2-1,NA,TGCGCCAGCAGCCAGGACAGCGTCAGCAATGAGCAGTTCTTC,CASSQDSVSNEQFF
NA,14,TRBV19,TRBJ1-4,NA,TGTGCCAGTAATACCCTGGGGCTAAATGAAAAACTGTTTTTT,CASNTLGLNEKLFF
NA,15,TRBV6-6,TRBJ2-7,NA,TGTGCCAGCAGTTACTCCCTGGGGGAGGCCTACGAGCAGTACTTC,CASSYSLGEAYEQYF
TRBD1,15,TRBV6-5,TRBJ1-1,NA,TGTGCCAGCAGTTACGCCGGGACAGTCGGGACTGAAGCTTTCTTT,CASSYAGTVGTEAFF
TRBD1,15,TRBV6-4,TRBJ1-6,NA,TGTGCCAGCACCCGGGACAGCTCCGGGAATTCACCCCTCCACTTT,CASTRDSSGNSPLHF
NA,13,TRBV13,TRBJ2-1,NA,TGTGCCAGCAGCTTACGGCGGGACAATGAGCAGTTCTTC,CASSLRRDNEQFF
NA,15,TRBV7-2,TRBJ2-2,NA,TGTGCCAGCAGCTTATTTACCCTAGTAGCCGGGGAGCTGTTTTTT,CASSLFTLVAGELFF
TRBD1,15,TRBV7-2,TRBJ2-2,NA,TGTGCCAGCACCCTTGAGGGGGCGAGGTCCGGGGAGCTGTTTTTT,CASTLEGARSGELFF
TRBD2,16,TRBV15,TRBJ2-1,once,TGTGCCACCAGCAGGGGTATAGCGGGGGCGTACAATGAGCAGTTCTTC,CATSRGIAGAYNEQFF
NA,14,TRBV11-2,TRBJ2-2,NA,TGTGCCAGCAGCTTGGCAGGGTGGACCGGGGAGCTGTTTTTT,CASSLAGWTGELFF
NA,12,TRBV6-1,TRBJ1-4,NA,TGTGCCAGCGCGGGAAACAATGAAAAACTGTTTTTT,CASAGNNEKLFF
TRBD1,17,TRBV5-5,TRBJ2-7,NA,TGTGCCAGCAGCTTCCCCTTTAGAGGGACAGGGTCATACGAGCAGTACTTC,CASSFPFRGTGSYEQYF
NA,15,TRBV7-9,TRBJ2-1,once,TGTGCCAGCAGCTATCTTCAGCCTGAGGACAATGAGCAGTTCTTC,CASSYLQPEDNEQFF
NA,15,TRBV7-2,TRBJ1-4,NA,TGTGCCAGCAGCTTATCCCCTGCAACTAATGAAAAACTGTTTTTT,CASSLSPATNEKLFF
NA,15,TRBV6-5,TRBJ2-1,few,TGTGCCAGCAGTTACTCGGTCGCAGGTTACAATGAGCAGTTCTTC,CASSYSVAGYNEQFF
NA,13,TRBV2,TRBJ1-1,NA,TGTGCCAGCAGTGGATTGGCGAACACTGAAGCTTTCTTT,CASSGLANTEAFF
TRBD1,13,TRBV30,TRBJ1-5,few,TGTGCCTGGAGCGGGACAGGGGGACAGCCCCAGCATTTT,CAWSGTGGQPQHF
TRBD2,16,TRBV18,TRBJ2-2,NA,TGTGCCAGCTCACCGACTAGCGGGACTAACACCGGGGAGCTGTTTTTT,CASSPTSGTNTGELFF
NA,11,TRBV7-2,TRBJ2-3,NA,TGTGCCAGCAGCTTGGGCCAAACGCAGTATTTT,CASSLGQTQYF
TRBD2,14,TRBV29-1,TRBJ2-7,NA,TGCAGCGTTGATAGCGGGGGAGGAACCTACGAGCAGTACTTC,CSVDSGGGTYEQYF
TRBD2,13,TRBV10-3,TRBJ2-3,NA,TGTGCCACACGCGGGGGGGCGACAGATACGCAGTATTTT,CATRGGATDTQYF
NA,14,TRBV6-1,TRBJ2-1,NA,TGTGCCAGCAGTCCCCTAGTCTCATACAATGAGCAGTTCTTC,CASSPLVSYNEQFF
NA,14,TRBV30,TRBJ2-7,NA,TGTGCCTGGAGGCCGCGGGGAGCTTCTACCGAGCAGTACTTC,CAWRPRGASTEQYF
NA,12,TRBV28,TRBJ1-1,NA,TGTGCCAGCAGTTTTCTACGCACTGAAGCTTTCTTT,CASSFLRTEAFF
TRBD2,15,TRBV6-4,TRBJ2-1,NA,TGTGCCAGCAGTGGCTTGGCGGGGGACTACAATGAGCAGTTCTTC,CASSGLAGDYNEQFF
NA,15,TRBV5-4,TRBJ1-1,NA,TGTGCCAGCAGCTTTCGCAGGTCTGGGGGGACTGAAGCTTTCTTT,CASSFRRSGGTEAFF
NA,15,TRBV4-1,TRBJ2-5,NA,TGCGCCAGCAGCCAAGAAATAGCTAGCCTGGGGACCCAGTACTTC,CASSQEIASLGTQYF
NA,15,TRBV19,TRBJ1-5,NA,TGTGCCAGTAGTCCGACAGCTTATAGCAATCAGCCCCAGCATTTT,CASSPTAYSNQPQHF
TRBD2,16,TRBV5-1,TRBJ2-3,NA,TGTGCCAGCAGCTTCCTGACTAGCGGGGCTCCAGATACGCAGTATTTT,CASSFLTSGAPDTQYF
NA,13,TRBV7-2,TRBJ2-1,once,TGTGCCAGCAGTTCTCATGCAACTACTGAGCAGTTCTTC,CASSSHATTEQFF
TRBD1,13,TRBV7-9,TRBJ1-1,NA,TGTGCCAGCAGCAAAGGACAGGGCACTGAAGCTTTCTTT,CASSKGQGTEAFF
NA,13,TRBV11-2,TRBJ2-7,NA,TGTGCCACTTCGTCGCGGAGCTCCTACGAGCAGTACTTC,CATSSRSSYEQYF
TRBD1,17,TRBV7-9,TRBJ1-2,NA,TGTGCCAGCAGCGACTCCTCACCCACAGGGGGTATCTATGGCTACACCTTC,CASSDSSPTGGIYGYTF
NA,16,TRBV5-1,TRBJ2-1,NA,TGCGCCAGCAGCTCCCTGGGGGCAAATTCCTACAATGAGCAGTTCTTC,CASSSLGANSYNEQFF
NA,13,TRBV5-1,TRBJ2-1,NA,TGCGCCAGCAGCTTGGACCCAGACAATGAGCAGTTCTTC,CASSLDPDNEQFF
TRBD1,14,TRBV30,TRBJ1-5,NA,TGTGCCTGGAGCGGGTACAGGGGGAGTCAGCCCCAGCATTTT,CAWSGYRGSQPQHF